This entry lists 22 T cell receptor beta chains sequenced from one sample in a study of response to subunit inactivated influenza vaccine. From the RT-PCR reads, TCRdb called clonotypes with MiXCR, one entry per CDR3 protein. The data show over 150,000 distinct CDR3 sequences, 14% seen once. The specimen comprised CD8+ T cells sorted from PBMCs, sampled roughly 5 days after vaccination. The receptor set was obtained from a man aged 50-60 years who received an inactivated influenza vaccine.

This clonotype was counted only a few times. The gene calls are TRBV28 and TRBJ2-5; unclear D gene. Germline V CDR1 and CDR2: MDHEN, SYDVKM. V was clipped by 6 bases and J by 2 bases, with 10 bases between them. The CDR3 loop spans 13 amino acids. Here the CDR3 reads CASSVHPQETQYF. The CDR3 nucleotides are TGTGCCAGCAGCGTCCATCCTCAAGAGACCCAGTACTTC.

The chain employs TRBV20-1 and TRBJ2-2; D may be TRBD2 (5 bases). The CDR3 loop spans 17 amino acids. With 1 base removed from V and 5 bases from J, the gap between germline ends came to 20 bases. Germline assignment: CDR1 DFQATT and CDR2 SNEGSKA (reference sequence). CDR3 loop: CSARGFVYSRGTGELFF. The CDR3 DNA reads as TGCAGTGCTAGAGGCTTTGTCTACTCGAGAGGGACCGGGGAGCTGTTTTTT.

This clonotype was counted only a few times. This CDR3 is CASSVGGSSLNEQFF. The DNA of the CDR3 is TGTGCCAGCAGCGTAGGGGGATCGTCTCTAAATGAGCAGTTCTTC. The V call is TRBV9, the J call TRBJ2-1; no clear D gene. The germline V gene encodes CDR1 SGDLS and CDR2 YYNGEE. Between the trimmed V and J ends, which lost 0 bases and 7 bases, there was a span of 14 bases. This CDR3 is built from 15 residues. Filled out from reference TRBV9 and TRBJ2-1, the complete variable domain reads DSGVTQTPKHLITATGQRVTLRCSPRSGDLSVYWYQQSLDQGLQFLIQYYNGEERAKGNILERFSAQQFPDLHSELNLSSLELGDSALYFCASSVGGSSLNEQFFGPGTRLTVL.

This clonotype rates as large (0.1 to 1%). CDR3 bases: TGCAGCTCTGAGGGGCTAGGTGACTACAATGAGCAGTTCTTC. Amino acids: CSSEGLGDYNEQFF. The chain recombines TRBV29-1 with TRBJ2-1, with D perhaps given as TRBD1 or TRBD2 (5 bases each). Trimming left V 8 bases short and J 3 bases short, with 17 bases between. This CDR3 spans 14 amino acids. The germline CDR1 and CDR2 sequences are SQVTM and ANQGSEA.

In this sample, this clonotype turned up a few times. This sequence joins TRBV6-5 and TRBJ2-5; possible D gene TRBD1, 7 bases. Trimming shortened V by 1 base and J by 2 bases, and 11 bases separated the two germline ends. This CDR3 is built from 15 residues. Germline V lookup: CDR1 MNHEY, CDR2 SVGAGI. In nucleotides, the CDR3 is TGTGCCAGCAGTTACTTGGGGGGACAGCAAGAGACCCAGTACTTC. Translation: CASSYLGGQQETQYF.

This clonotype was seen more than once but under ten times. The chain joins TRBV7-9 to TRBJ1-2; TRBD1 matches at 9 bases. This CDR3 has 15 residues. Trimming took 3 bases from V and 8 from J; bases not matched to a gene: 10. CDR1 is SEHNR and CDR2 is FQNEAQ in the germline V gene (reference sequence). CDR3 amino acids: CASSLGGTGIFGYTF. The CDR3 DNA follows: TGTGCCAGCAGCTTGGGGGGGACAGGGATCTTCGGCTACACCTTC.

This clonotype was counted between two and nine times. The CDR3: CSARTGATYEQYF. The CDR3 region has the DNA TGCAGTGCTAGAACGGGAGCCACCTACGAGCAGTACTTC. J is TRBJ2-7 and V is TRBV20-1, with D possibly TRBD2 on 6 matching bases. V was trimmed by 2 bases and J by 2 bases, leaving 10 bases between them. The CDR3 consists of 13 residues. Germline lookup yields CDR1 DFQATT and CDR2 SNEGSKA (reference sequence).

This clonotype was picked up one time. The V gene is TRBV23-1, the J gene TRBJ2-3; D ambiguous. TRBV23-1 is flagged as an ORF with uncertain function. V lost 7 bases to trimming and J lost 4 bases, with 18 bases between them. This CDR3 spans 15 amino acids. CDR3 in DNA: TGCGCCAGCACCGACATAGGCCAAAACGCAGATACGCAGTATTTT. This sequence encodes CASTDIGQNADTQYF.

The V and J genes are TRBV27 and TRBJ2-1, with D possibly TRBD2 on 6 matching bases. The V gene's germline CDR1 is MNHEY and CDR2 SMNVEV (reference sequence). This CDR3 has 14 residues. Between the trimmed V and J ends, which lost 10 bases and 7 bases, there was a span of 20 bases. CDR3 sequence reads: CATQRGVGGNEQFF. The CDR3 nucleotides are TGTGCCACCCAACGCGGGGTCGGGGGAAATGAGCAGTTCTTC.

Only a few counts were recorded for this clonotype. The V call is TRBV6-1, the J call TRBJ1-1; TRBD1 matches at 9 bases. The CDR3 runs to 13 residues. Trimming at V came to 10 bases and at J to 2 bases, leaving 5 bases not matched to a gene. The V gene's germline CDR1 is MNHNS and CDR2 SASEGT. DNA of the CDR3: TGTGCCACCTTGGGACAGGGAAACACTGAAGCTTTCTTT. Translating it yields CATLGQGNTEAFF.

J is TRBJ2-5 and V is TRBV12-3 or TRBV12-4; D perhaps matches TRBD2 (5 bases). Deletions cut 5 bases from V and 1 base from J, with 8 bases between. The CDR3 consists of 13 residues. The CDR3 loop is CASSREPQETQYF. The CDR3 DNA sequence: TGTGCCAGCAGTCGGGAACCCCAAGAGACCCAGTACTTC.

The V gene is TRBV29-1, the J gene TRBJ2-2; the D is unclear. The CDR3 has 12 residues. Germline loops: CDR1 SQVTM, CDR2 ANQGSEA. The V end was cut by 6 bases, the J end by 6 bases, with 11 bases between. CDR3 amino acids: CSVDSRPGELFF. The CDR3 nucleotides read TGCAGCGTCGATTCTAGGCCCGGGGAGCTGTTTTTT.

This rearrangement joins TRBV5-6 to TRBJ2-2; 12 nucleotides agree with TRBD1. From germline, CDR1 is SGHDT and CDR2 YYEEEE. The CDR3 length is 15 residues. Trimming cost V 3 bases and J 6 bases; bases outside gene matches: 3. CDR3 amino acids: CASSWGTGGAGELFF. CDR3 in DNA: TGTGCCAGCAGCTGGGGGACAGGGGGCGCCGGGGAGCTGTTTTTT.

The chain links TRBV7-8 to TRBJ2-5, with D uncertain. Germline V gives CDR1 SGHVS, CDR2 FQNEAQ. This CDR3 comprises 15 residues. The V end was cut by 0 bases, the J end by 1 base, with 9 bases between. This chain's CDR3 is CASSLALYSQETQYF. CDR3 bases: TGTGCCAGCAGCTTAGCGCTGTACAGCCAAGAGACCCAGTACTTC.

This clonotype appeared a few times. The V and J genes are TRBV4-3 and TRBJ2-3, with D uncertain. CDR1 LGHNA and CDR2 YSLEER come from the germline V gene. This CDR3 contains 16 residues. The V end lost 1 base, the J end lost 1 base, and 12 bases lay between the germline ends. CDR3 DNA: TGCGCCAGCAGCCAAGGTGCTGGCGGAGGCACAGATACGCAGTATTTT. Its protein product is CASSQGAGGGTDTQYF.

This clonotype was observed a handful of times. The chain is built from TRBV20-1 and TRBJ2-1; weak D call: TRBD1 (6 bases). Trimming shortened V by 4 bases and J by 10 bases, and 23 bases separated the two germline ends. The CDR3 covers 15 residues. Per germline, CDR1 DFQATT and CDR2 SNEGSKA (reference sequence). The CDR3 nucleotides read TGCAGTGCTACCTTGGACAGTACAAAAGGACACGAGCAGTTCTTC. Translating it yields CSATLDSTKGHEQFF.

The rearrangement uses TRBV30 and TRBJ1-3; 7 nucleotides align to TRBD1. With V trimmed by 3 bases and J by 0 bases, 2 bases remained unmatched. This CDR3 comprises 14 residues. Germline V gene sequence: CDR1 GTSNPN, CDR2 SVGIG (reference sequence). CDR3 DNA: TGTGCCTGGAGCTGGGACAGCTCTGGAAACACCATATATTTT. This encodes CAWSWDSSGNTIYF.

This clonotype was recorded a few times. V is TRBV5-5 and J is TRBJ1-1; D is undetermined. There are 15 residues in the CDR3. The V gene's germline CDR1 is SGHKS and CDR2 YYEKEE (reference sequence). Trimming left V 0 bases short and J 0 bases short, with 9 bases between. The CDR3 is CASSLEWSLNTEAFF. CDR3 nucleotides: TGTGCCAGCAGCTTGGAGTGGAGCCTGAACACTGAAGCTTTCTTT.

There are many counts of this clonotype. V is TRBV3-1 and J is TRBJ2-2; 8 bases agree with TRBD1. The CDR3 consists of 15 residues. CDR1 LGHDT and CDR2 YNNKEL come from the germline V gene (reference sequence). J gave up 6 bases and V 4 bases, and 7 bases lay outside the gene matches. CDR3 coding DNA: TGTGCCAGCAGCCGGACAGGGTTCGTTGCCGGGGAGCTGTTTTTT. It specifies CASSRTGFVAGELFF.

This rearrangement joins TRBV20-1 to TRBJ2-2, with D unresolved. This CDR3 is 14 amino acids long. V lost 3 bases and J 0 bases, leaving 8 bases between the germline ends. The germline V gene has CDR1 DFQATT and CDR2 SNEGSKA (reference sequence). The CDR3 loop is CSASLVANTGELFF. The CDR3 region has the DNA TGCAGTGCTAGCCTAGTCGCGAACACCGGGGAGCTGTTTTTT.

V and J are TRBV3-1 and TRBJ2-5; TRBD1 aligns across 7 bases. Germline values: CDR1 LGHDT, CDR2 YNNKEL (reference sequence). This CDR3 spans 15 amino acids. V was pared by 2 bases and J by 1 base, with 4 bases of the junction left unmatched. The CDR3 DNA sequence: TGTGCCAGCAGCCAACTAGGGACAGTCCAAGAGACCCAGTACTTC. Translation gives CASSQLGTVQETQYF.

There are many counts of this clonotype. This rearrangement joins TRBV12-3 or TRBV12-4 to TRBJ2-7, with D possibly TRBD1 on 6 matching bases. Trimming left V 1 base short and J 7 bases short, with 11 bases between. This CDR3 has 13 amino acids. The DNA for the CDR3 is TGTGCCAGCAGTTTAGGGACAGCCGGTGAGCAGTACTTC. It encodes CASSLGTAGEQYF.